The present entry profiles one TCR beta chain with its context. The antigen remains undetermined. The germline V and J ends were trimmed by 5 bases and 3 bases, with 16 bases remaining between them. Germline assignment: CDR1 SEHNR and CDR2 FQNEAQ (reference sequence). The CDR3 is 15 residues long. The protocol was immunoSEQ multiplex PCR, while the TCRdb copy is restricted to in-frame clones and leaves out a portion. The profile shows about 78,000 clones, about 80% of them singletons. This sample was taken from a study of OX40 agonist ivuxolimab in advanced cancers. Study information: Of the patients, three showed partial responses, one with hepatocellular carcinoma and two with cutaneous melanoma.

Findings and limits, study-wide: CD8+ T cells (on average) carried more expanded clones than CD4+ T cells.

This TCR was sampled from an adult with an advanced solid tumor such as melanoma, head and neck, liver or kidney cancer. This specimen was CD4+ or CD8+ T cells sorted from blood, taken in a trial of the OX40 agonist ivuxolimab. The V call is TRBV7-9, the J call TRBJ1-2; D remains unclear. Here the CDR3 DNA reads TGTGCCAGCAGCCCAGCGAAAGTGAGGGACTATGGCTACACCTTC. Translated, it gives CASSPAKVRDYGYTF.